The 19 T cell receptor beta chains in this list originate from one sample, sequenced in a study of blood T cell repertoires in COVID-19. The method was immunoSEQ multiplex PCR; TCRdb's version includes in-frame clones alone and lacks a portion of them. Of some 420,000 clones listed, 85% to 90% were seen once; the top ten hold 0.95% to 1.3%. The specimen was PBMCs or T cells enriched from blood (not recorded which). These receptors all stem from a man aged 25-45 years who had recovered from COVID-19.

V and J are TRBV6-5 and TRBJ2-7; 8 nucleotides match TRBD1. The CDR3 consists of 15 residues. Trimming cost V 9 bases and J 4 bases; bases outside gene matches: 14. Per germline, CDR1 MNHEY and CDR2 SVGAGI. The CDR3 loop reads CASFSGGANSYEQYF. Here the CDR3 DNA reads TGTGCCAGTTTTTCAGGGGGCGCGAATTCTTACGAGCAGTACTTC.

The V call is TRBV28, the J call TRBJ2-1; 9 positions match TRBD1. V lost 2 bases, J lost 0 bases, and 2 bases stayed unmatched. The CDR3 length is 16 residues. Looked up from germline, CDR1 is MDHEN and CDR2 is SYDVKM. CDR3 nucleotides: TGTGCCAGCAGTTTACCGGGACAGGGCTCCTACAATGAGCAGTTCTTC. It is translated as CASSLPGQGSYNEQFF.

The gene calls are TRBV5-8 and TRBJ2-1; 10 bases line up with TRBD2. The CDR3 is 15 residues long. Trimming cost V 1 base and J 9 bases; bases outside gene matches: 7. Looked up from germline, CDR1 is SGHTS and CDR2 is YDEGEE. CDR3 residues: CASSLSLAGEGEQFF. Here the CDR3 DNA reads TGTGCCAGCAGCTTGTCTCTAGCGGGAGAGGGTGAGCAGTTCTTC.

V and J are TRBV4-1 and TRBJ1-3, with D unclear. This CDR3 contains 15 residues. V dropped 1 base and J dropped 0 bases, with 7 bases sitting between them. Germline values: CDR1 MGHRA, CDR2 YSYEKL. CDR3 protein: CASSQVTGSGNTIYF. The DNA for the CDR3 is TGCGCCAGCAGCCAAGTAACGGGCTCTGGAAACACCATATATTTT.

This clone was detected once. The chain combines TRBV18 with TRBJ2-2; D not resolved. With 5 bases removed from V and 6 bases from J, the gap between germline ends came to 13 bases. Germline V gene data show CDR1 as KGHSH and CDR2 as LQKENI. CDR3 length: 14 amino acids. The CDR3 DNA reads TGTGCCAGCTCATCCCAGGTGCTATCCGGGGAGCTGTTTTTT. Its protein is CASSSQVLSGELFF.

The chain employs TRBV4-1 and TRBJ2-1; 8 nucleotides align to TRBD1. J gave up 3 bases and V 4 bases, and 5 bases lay outside the gene matches. CDR1 MGHRA and CDR2 YSYEKL come from the germline V gene. This CDR3 comprises 15 residues. The DNA of the CDR3 is TGCGCCAGCAGCCCCCAGGGGGCGAGCTACAATGAGCAGTTCTTC. Its protein product is CASSPQGASYNEQFF.

The chain employs TRBV18 and TRBJ1-1, with a possible D match to TRBD1 (6 bases). In germline, CDR1 is KGHSH, CDR2 LQKENI. The CDR3 loop spans 12 amino acids. Trimming stripped 4 bases from V and 11 bases from J, with 14 bases between. The CDR3 sequence: CASSRGQPDAFF. The CDR3 DNA reads as TGTGCCAGCTCACGCGGACAGCCAGACGCTTTCTTT. Combining the CDR3 with reference TRBV18 and TRBJ1-1 gives the whole variable domain NAGVMQNPRHLVRRRGQEARLRCSPMKGHSHVYWYRQLPEEGLKFMVYLQKENIIDESGMPKERFSAEFPKEGPSILRIQQVVRGDSAAYFCASSRGQPDAFFGQGTRLTVV.

V gene TRBV11-2 combines with J gene TRBJ2-1, with 12 nucleotides matching TRBD2. Trimming at V came to 5 bases and at J to 8 bases, leaving 10 bases not matched to a gene. Germline V CDR1 and CDR2: SGHAT, FQNNGV. The CDR3 is 16 amino acids. The CDR3 here is CASSPSLTSGSDEQFF. The CDR3 region has the DNA TGTGCCAGCAGCCCCTCCTTGACTAGCGGGAGTGATGAGCAGTTCTTC.

The chain employs TRBV28 and TRBJ2-7; the match to TRBD1 covers 7 bases. The CDR3 length is 14 residues. Germline V gene sequence: CDR1 MDHEN, CDR2 SYDVKM. V shed 5 bases and J 4 bases; nucleotides not matched to a gene: 8. The CDR3, as DNA: TGTGCCAGCAGTCGGGACAGAATAGGATACGAGCAGTACTTC. Protein sequence: CASSRDRIGYEQYF. The full variable domain, its missing parts supplied by reference TRBV28 and TRBJ2-7, is DVKVTQSSRYLVKRTGEKVFLECVQDMDHENMFWYRQDPGLGLRLIYFSYDVKMKEKGDIPEGYSVSREKKERFSLILESASTNQTSMYLCASSRDRIGYEQYFGPGTRLTVT.

This clone occurred once. The chain joins TRBV28 to TRBJ1-5, with D uncertain. Trimming cost V 1 base and J 2 bases, with 9 bases left between them. This CDR3 has 15 amino acids. Germline V gene sequence: CDR1 MDHEN, CDR2 SYDVKM. The CDR3 DNA sequence: TGTGCCAGCAGTTTATTTCACACAGGCAATCAGCCCCAGCATTTT. Translation gives CASSLFHTGNQPQHF.

In its sample, this clone was seen once. The V gene is TRBV29-1, the J gene TRBJ2-1, with 10 bases lining up with TRBD1. The germline V gene encodes CDR1 SQVTM and CDR2 ANQGSEA. The CDR3 is 13 amino acids. V was pared by 7 bases and J by 8 bases, with 8 bases of the junction left unmatched. CDR3 nucleotides: TGCAGCGGCGACAGGGGGCGGGCGGATGAGCAGTTCTTC. This gives the protein CSGDRGRADEQFF.

The chain links TRBV6-6 to TRBJ2-3; D possibly corresponds to TRBD1 (6 bases). The CDR3 runs 14 residues. V was cut by 4 bases and J by 2 bases, with 10 bases left in between. Germline loops: CDR1 MNHNY, CDR2 SVGAGI (reference sequence). The CDR3 loop is CASSFGQITDTQYF. The CDR3 coding sequence is TGTGCCAGCAGTTTCGGACAGATCACAGATACGCAGTATTTT.

The chain is built from TRBV28 and TRBJ1-5, with 11 positions matching TRBD1. This CDR3 is 15 amino acids long. The V and J ends lost 5 bases and 7 bases, in that order; junction bases with no gene match: 7. Germline assignment: CDR1 MDHEN and CDR2 SYDVKM. The CDR3 protein is CASSARTGGEQPQHF. In nucleotides, the CDR3 is TGTGCCAGCAGTGCCCGGACAGGGGGCGAACAGCCCCAGCATTTT.

The sample holds one count of this clone. V and J are TRBV3-1 (or the pseudogene TRBV3-2) and TRBJ2-2, with D unclear. CDR3 length: 13 residues. The V gene lost 5 bases and the J gene lost 3 bases, with 7 bases spanning the gap. Per the germline V gene, CDR1 is LGHDT and CDR2 is YNNKEL (reference sequence). The CDR3 region has the DNA TGTGCCAGCAGCTTCAGTGACACCGGGGAGCTGTTTTTT. It encodes CASSFSDTGELFF.

The chain joins TRBV4-2 to TRBJ2-7, with 7 bases matching TRBD2. This CDR3 spans 12 amino acids. In germline, CDR1 is LGHNA, CDR2 YNFKEQ. Trimming removed 8 bases from V and 6 bases from J; junction bases left unmatched: 7. The DNA of the CDR3 is TGTGCCAGCGGACTAGTAGGGGTCGAGCAGTACTTC. It encodes CASGLVGVEQYF.

This chain uses TRBV28 with TRBJ2-7, with 7 bases aligning to TRBD1. V lost 5 bases, J lost 1 base, and 8 bases stayed unmatched. Germline CDR1 is MDHEN and CDR2 is SYDVKM. The CDR3 extends over 15 amino acids. The CDR3 bases are TGTGCCAGCAGTCAGGGACAGAGTACTTCCTACGAGCAGTACTTC. Its translation: CASSQGQSTSYEQYF.

The chain couples TRBV18 to TRBJ1-1, with 9 positions matching TRBD1. Germline V gene sequence: CDR1 KGHSH, CDR2 LQKENI. The CDR3 has 16 amino acids. V dropped 5 bases and J dropped 4; count of bases not matched to a gene: 11. CDR3 nucleotides: TGTGCCAGCTCATTCTCCGGGACAGGGAGTCGCACTGAAGCTTTCTTT. This codes for CASSFSGTGSRTEAFF.

The chain couples TRBV6-1 to TRBJ2-7; 9 bases line up with TRBD1. This CDR3 contains 16 residues. Germline V CDR1 and CDR2: MNHNS, SASEGT. With V trimmed by 1 base and J by 5 bases, 9 bases remained unmatched. This CDR3 is CASSEGRGQGTNEQYF. CDR3 bases: TGTGCCAGCAGTGAAGGGCGGGGACAGGGCACGAACGAGCAGTACTTC.

The chain couples TRBV27 to TRBJ2-1, with D perhaps TRBD2 (6 bases). The CDR3 consists of 12 residues. Per the germline V gene, CDR1 is MNHEY and CDR2 is SMNVEV (reference sequence). Trimming removed 2 bases at V and 9 bases at J, with 8 bases between. The CDR3 is CASSLVGGEQFF. CDR3 DNA sequence: TGTGCCAGCAGTTTAGTGGGAGGTGAGCAGTTCTTC.